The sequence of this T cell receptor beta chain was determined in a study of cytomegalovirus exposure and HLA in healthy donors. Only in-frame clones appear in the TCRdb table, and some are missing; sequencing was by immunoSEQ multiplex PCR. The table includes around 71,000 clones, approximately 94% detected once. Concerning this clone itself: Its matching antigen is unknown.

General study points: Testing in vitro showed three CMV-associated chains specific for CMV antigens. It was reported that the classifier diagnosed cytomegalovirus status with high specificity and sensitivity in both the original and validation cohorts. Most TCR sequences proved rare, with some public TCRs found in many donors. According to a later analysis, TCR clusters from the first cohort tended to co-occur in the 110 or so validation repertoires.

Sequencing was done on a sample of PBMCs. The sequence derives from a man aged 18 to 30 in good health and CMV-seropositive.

For the CDR3, the DNA is TGTGCCAGCAGCTTAGTTGGCAGGGCTGATGGCTACACCTTC. Translating gives CASSLVGRADGYTF. The chain combines TRBV7-9 with TRBJ1-2, with a possible D match to TRBD1 (5 bases). The CDR3 sequence is 14 residues long. The germline gives CDR1 SEHNR, CDR2 FQNEAQ (reference sequence). V gave up 1 base and J gave up 6 bases, with 12 bases separating them.